This TCR beta chain appears in the sequencing data of a study of blood T cell repertoires in COVID-19. The V gene lost 5 bases and the J gene lost 1 base, with 11 bases spanning the gap. The CDR3 has 14 amino acids. From germline, CDR1 is LNHDA and CDR2 SQIVND (reference sequence). Ten or more counts support this clone. Some clones are missing from TCRdb's copy, which holds only in-frame ones; the method was immunoSEQ multiplex PCR. The sample holds more than 400,000 clones, 70% to 90% seen once. Material for sequencing was peripheral blood. The gene calls are TRBV19 and TRBJ1-1; possibly TRBD1 for D (5 bases). This clonotype originated in a human donor in a cohort sampled during active COVID-19. CDR3 DNA: TGTGCCAGTAGTCCCTACCAGGGGAACACTGAAGCTTTCTTT. This codes for CASSPYQGNTEAFF.